The 20 T cell receptor beta chains listed next were all sequenced from one sample in a study of CXCR3-negative and CXCR3-positive naive CD8 T cells. These receptors have no known antigen. Study-level points and caveats: CXCR3-positive naive cells carried more hydrophobic TRB CDR3s than CXCR3-negative naive cells did.

The authors made the TRB cDNA libraries by 5' RACE using UMI labels. From its re-call of the 5' RACE reads, TCRdb lists each CDR3 protein once, without DNA. This table lists roughly 110,000 distinct CDR3 sequences. What was sequenced was naive CXCR3+ CD8+ T cells from blood. As to subset: CD45RO-CCR7+CD27+CD95- naive CD8+ T cells expressing CXCR3 (TNR3+). Receptors were obtained from a human donor in good health. Some clones in this sample may be carry-over from other donors' samples.

The CDR3 sequence is CASSVTGLALDTQYF. This chain links TRBV9 with TRBJ2-3; TCRdb selects TRBD2, and the lack of DNA leaves this call unchecked. Germline assignment: CDR1 SGDLS and CDR2 YYNGEE. The CDR3 covers 15 residues.

V is TRBV15 and J is TRBJ2-1; the TRBD1 assignment by TCRdb is unverifiable without DNA. CDR1 and CDR2 from the germline V gene are LNHNV and YYDKDF (reference sequence). The CDR3 totals 15 residues. This CDR3 is CATSRSVDREDEQFF. Together with reference TRBV15 and TRBJ2-1, the CDR3 gives the full variable domain: DAMVIQNPRYQVTQFGKPVTLSCSQTLNHNVMYWYQQKSSQAPKLLFHYYDKDFNNEADTPDNFQSRRPNTSFCFLDIRSPGLGDTAMYLCATSRSVDREDEQFFGPGTRLTVL.

The gene calls are TRBV6-5 and TRBJ2-1. Per the germline V gene, CDR1 is MNHEY and CDR2 is SVGAGI. There are 11 residues in the CDR3. CDR3 region: CATIFINEQFF.

The V and J genes are TRBV5-4 and TRBJ2-7; TCRdb calls TRBD1, which cannot be checked without DNA. Germline V gene sequence: CDR1 SGHNT, CDR2 YYREEE (reference sequence). The CDR3 length is 12 residues. CDR3 sequence: CASSTGGYEQYF.

This chain joins TRBV5-1 and TRBJ2-7. The germline CDR1 and CDR2 sequences are SGHRS and YFSETQ. The CDR3 consists of 14 residues. The CDR3 protein is CASSFDRNSYEQYF.

The rearrangement uses TRBV29-1 and TRBJ1-1; the TRBD1 assignment by TCRdb is unverifiable without DNA. Germline CDR1 reads SQVTM; CDR2 reads ANQGSEA. The CDR3 is 13 amino acids. CDR3 region: CSAKGQGNTEAFF.

The rearrangement links TRBV25-1 to TRBJ2-7. The CDR3 is 13 residues long. The germline gives CDR1 MGHDK, CDR2 SYGVNS. The CDR3 spells CASSERSGDEQYF.

The chain couples TRBV20-1 to TRBJ2-2. Germline V gene sequence: CDR1 DFQATT, CDR2 SNEGSKA (reference sequence). The CDR3 contains 16 residues. The CDR3 region is CSARDSDTTNTGELFF.

This chain connects TRBV28 to TRBJ2-3; lacking DNA, the TRBD1 call made by TCRdb goes unchecked. The CDR3 runs to 17 residues. Germline loops: CDR1 MDHEN, CDR2 SYDVKM. The CDR3 sequence: CASSPLGGKKLAWTQYF. Full variable domain (outside the CDR3, taken from reference TRBV28 and TRBJ2-3): DVKVTQSSRYLVKRTGEKVFLECVQDMDHENMFWYRQDPGLGLRLIYFSYDVKMKEKGDIPEGYSVSREKKERFSLILESASTNQTSMYLCASSPLGGKKLAWTQYFGPGTRLTVL.

The chain uses TRBV19 and TRBJ1-1; there is no DNA to check the TCRdb D call of TRBD1. The germline V gene has CDR1 LNHDA and CDR2 SQIVND (reference sequence). This CDR3 has 12 residues. CDR3: CASSVGGTEAFF.

V is TRBV29-1 and J is TRBJ1-2. From germline, CDR1 is SQVTM and CDR2 ANQGSEA. This CDR3 region has 14 residues. The CDR3 here is CSVEDHPRGDGYTF.

This chain connects TRBV6-5 to TRBJ1-1. This CDR3 comprises 15 residues. Germline V gives CDR1 MNHEY, CDR2 SVGAGI. The CDR3: CASRSLAVLNTEAFF.

The chain uses TRBV12-3 or TRBV12-4 and TRBJ2-1. This CDR3 contains 12 residues. This CDR3 is CASSPGDGEQFF.

The gene calls are TRBV7-3 and TRBJ2-7; TCRdb reports TRBD1, a call that lacks DNA to check it against. The CDR3 is 19 residues long. Germline V CDR1 and CDR2: SGHTA, FQGTGA. CDR3 protein: CASSLTLQGGGHISYEQYF.

V and J are TRBV25-1 and TRBJ2-2; no DNA is available, so the TRBD1 call from TCRdb remains unchecked. The CDR3 consists of 13 residues. Germline-derived CDR1 and CDR2 are MGHDK and SYGVNS. CDR3 loop: CASSDTGAGELFF.

This chain connects TRBV6-2 or TRBV6-3 to TRBJ2-7. Germline V gene data show CDR1 as MNHEY and CDR2 as SVGEGT. This CDR3 has 12 amino acids. CDR3 sequence: CASSYQFNEQYF.

The CDR3 loop reads CASSSLAGAYNEQFF. V gene TRBV7-2 combines with J gene TRBJ2-1; the D gene TCRdb calls, TRBD2, cannot be checked with no DNA. The length of the CDR3 is 15 residues. The germline gives CDR1 SGHTA, CDR2 FQGNSA.

This chain uses TRBV29-1 with TRBJ1-2; there is no DNA to check the TCRdb D call of TRBD1. The V gene's germline CDR1 is SQVTM and CDR2 ANQGSEA. The CDR3 runs 12 residues. CDR3 protein: CSVEEGPYGYTF.

V usage is TRBV7-2 and J usage is TRBJ2-7. The CDR3 runs 16 residues. The V gene's germline CDR1 is SGHTA and CDR2 FQGNSA. The CDR3 spells CASSLGMALPTYEQYF.

The chain links TRBV4-1 to TRBJ2-2; absent DNA, TCRdb's TRBD1 call cannot be checked. The CDR3 extends over 20 amino acids. Germline values: CDR1 MGHRA, CDR2 YSYEKL. This CDR3 is CASSQAGDREWVVITGELFF.